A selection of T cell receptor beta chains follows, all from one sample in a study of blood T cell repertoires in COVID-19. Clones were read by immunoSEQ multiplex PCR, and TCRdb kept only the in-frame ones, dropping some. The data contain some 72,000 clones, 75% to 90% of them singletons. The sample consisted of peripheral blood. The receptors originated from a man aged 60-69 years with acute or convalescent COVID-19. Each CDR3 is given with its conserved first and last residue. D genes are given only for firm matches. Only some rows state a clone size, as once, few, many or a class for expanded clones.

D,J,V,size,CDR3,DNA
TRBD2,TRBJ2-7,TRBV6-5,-,CASSPLAGSSYEQYF,TGTGCCAGCAGCCCGCTAGCGGGATCCTCCTACGAGCAGTACTTC
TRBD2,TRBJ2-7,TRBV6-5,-,CASSPYSGGPYEQYF,TGTGCCAGCAGCCCCTATAGCGGGGGCCCCTACGAGCAGTACTTC
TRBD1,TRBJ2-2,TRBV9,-,CASSVRQGANTGELFF,TGTGCCAGCAGCGTAAGACAGGGGGCGAACACCGGGGAGCTGTTTTTT
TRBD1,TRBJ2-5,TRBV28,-,CASTMDRGLETQYF,TGTGCCAGCACTATGGACAGGGGGCTCGAGACCCAGTACTTC
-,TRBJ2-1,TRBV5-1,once,CASSTDIYNEQFF,TGCGCCAGCAGTACCGACATATACAATGAGCAGTTCTTC
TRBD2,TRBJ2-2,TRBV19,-,CASSAIAGEITGELFF,TGTGCCAGCTCGGCCATAGCGGGAGAGATCACCGGGGAGCTGTTTTTT
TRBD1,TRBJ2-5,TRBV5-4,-,CASSLQGAPETQYF,TGTGCCAGCAGCTTACAGGGGGCACCGGAGACCCAGTACTTC
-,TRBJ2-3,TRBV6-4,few,CASSDSRFTDTQYF,TGTGCCAGCAGTGACTCGCGCTTCACAGATACGCAGTATTTT
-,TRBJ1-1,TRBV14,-,CASSLTRQPGGTEAFF,TGTGCCAGCAGCCTTACACGACAGCCGGGGGGCACTGAAGCTTTCTTT
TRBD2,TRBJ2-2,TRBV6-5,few,CASSPLAVPGELFF,TGTGCCAGCAGTCCACTAGCGGTTCCCGGGGAGCTGTTTTTT
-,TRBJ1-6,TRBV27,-,CASSLTYRADSPLHF,TGTGCCAGCAGTTTAACCTACAGGGCTGATTCACCCCTCCACTTT
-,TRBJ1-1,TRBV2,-,CASIEQQQNTEAFF,TGTGCCAGCATTGAACAACAGCAGAACACTGAAGCTTTCTTT
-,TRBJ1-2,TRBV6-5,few,CASRSGIYGYTF,TGTGCCAGCCGTTCGGGGATCTATGGCTACACCTTC
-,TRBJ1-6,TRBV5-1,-,CASSLNDNHNSPLHF,TGCGCCAGCAGCTTGAATGACAACCATAATTCACCCCTCCACTTT
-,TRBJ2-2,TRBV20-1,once,CSASSRSTGELFF,TGCAGTGCTAGTTCCCGGAGTACCGGGGAGCTGTTTTTT
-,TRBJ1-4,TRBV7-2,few,CASSLERGRGKLFF,TGTGCCAGCAGCTTAGAAAGGGGCCGCGGAAAACTGTTTTTT
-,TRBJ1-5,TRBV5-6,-,CASTLGRGRQPQHF,TGTGCCAGCACCCTGGGGAGGGGACGGCAGCCCCAGCATTTT
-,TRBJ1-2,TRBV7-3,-,CASSLSPQLGQTF,TGTGCCAGCAGCTTATCCCCCCAGTTGGGGCAGACCTTC